Detailed here is one T cell receptor (beta chain). The CDR3 contains 15 residues. V dropped 1 base and J dropped 5; count of bases not matched to a gene: 4. Germline assignment: CDR1 MGHDK and CDR2 SYGVNS. Sequencing was performed with immunoSEQ multiplex PCR; in TCRdb, only in-frame clones are kept and a portion is missing. Counted here are tens of thousands of clones, roughly nine tenths occurring once; the ten biggest clones make up around 2.9%. This sample was included in a study of OX40 agonist ivuxolimab in advanced cancers. This sequence joins TRBV25-1 and TRBJ2-1; 8 bases align to TRBD2. The origin of this receptor is an adult with an advanced solid tumor such as melanoma, head and neck, liver or kidney cancer. The specimen comprised CD4+ or CD8+ T cells sorted from blood, sampled in a trial of the OX40 agonist ivuxolimab. The CDR3 region has the DNA TGTGCCAGCAGTGAATGGGCGGGGGGAAACAATGAGCAGTTCTTC. Amino acids: CASSEWAGGNNEQFF.